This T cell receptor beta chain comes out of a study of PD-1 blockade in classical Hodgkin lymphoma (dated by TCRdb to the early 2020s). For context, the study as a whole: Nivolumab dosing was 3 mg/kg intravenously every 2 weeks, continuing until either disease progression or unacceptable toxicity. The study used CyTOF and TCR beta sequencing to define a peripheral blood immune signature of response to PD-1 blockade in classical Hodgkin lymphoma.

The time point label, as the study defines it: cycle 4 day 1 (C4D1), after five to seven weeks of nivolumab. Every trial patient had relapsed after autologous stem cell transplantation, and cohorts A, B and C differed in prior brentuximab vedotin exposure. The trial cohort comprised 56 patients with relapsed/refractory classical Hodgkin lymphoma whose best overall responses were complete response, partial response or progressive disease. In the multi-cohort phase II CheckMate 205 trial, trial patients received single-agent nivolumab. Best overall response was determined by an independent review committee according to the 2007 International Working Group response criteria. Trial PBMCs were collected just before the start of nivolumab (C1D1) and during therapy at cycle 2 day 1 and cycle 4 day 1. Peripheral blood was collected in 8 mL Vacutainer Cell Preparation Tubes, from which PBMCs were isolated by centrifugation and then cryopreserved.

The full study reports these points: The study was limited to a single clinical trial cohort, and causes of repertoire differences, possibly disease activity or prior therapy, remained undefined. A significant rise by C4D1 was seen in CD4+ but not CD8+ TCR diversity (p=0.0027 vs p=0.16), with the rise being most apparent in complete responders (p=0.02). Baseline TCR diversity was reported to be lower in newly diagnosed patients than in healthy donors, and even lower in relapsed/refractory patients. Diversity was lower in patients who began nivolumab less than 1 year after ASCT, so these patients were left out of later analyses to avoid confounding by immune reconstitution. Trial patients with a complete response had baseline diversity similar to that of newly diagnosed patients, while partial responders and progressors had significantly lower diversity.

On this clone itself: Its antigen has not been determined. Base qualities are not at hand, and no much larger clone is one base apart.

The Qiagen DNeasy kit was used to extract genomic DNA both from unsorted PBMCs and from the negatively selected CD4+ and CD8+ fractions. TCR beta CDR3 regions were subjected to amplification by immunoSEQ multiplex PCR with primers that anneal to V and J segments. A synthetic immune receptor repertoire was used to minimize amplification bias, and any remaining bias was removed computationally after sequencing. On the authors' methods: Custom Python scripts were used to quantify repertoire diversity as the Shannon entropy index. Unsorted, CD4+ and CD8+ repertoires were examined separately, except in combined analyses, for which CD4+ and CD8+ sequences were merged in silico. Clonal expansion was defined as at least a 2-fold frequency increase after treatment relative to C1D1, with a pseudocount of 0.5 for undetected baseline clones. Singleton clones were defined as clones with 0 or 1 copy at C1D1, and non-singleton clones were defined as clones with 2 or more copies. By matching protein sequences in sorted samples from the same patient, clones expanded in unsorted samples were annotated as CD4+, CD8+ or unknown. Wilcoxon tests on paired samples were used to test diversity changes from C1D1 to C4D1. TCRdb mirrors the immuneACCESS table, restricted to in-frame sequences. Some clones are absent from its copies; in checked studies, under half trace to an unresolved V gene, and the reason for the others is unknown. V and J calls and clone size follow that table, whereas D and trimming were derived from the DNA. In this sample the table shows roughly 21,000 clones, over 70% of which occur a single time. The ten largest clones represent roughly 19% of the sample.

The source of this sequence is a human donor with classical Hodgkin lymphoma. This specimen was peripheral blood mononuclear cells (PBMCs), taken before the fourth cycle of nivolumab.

In nucleotide form, the sequence is TGTGCCAGCAGCCTTGACAGGCGCGAGCAGTACTTC. It codes for CASSLDRREQYF. The chain links TRBV28 with TRBJ2-7, with TRBD1 perhaps the D gene, on 6 matching bases. The germline V gene specifies MDHEN as CDR1 and SYDVKM as CDR2. The CDR3 runs 12 residues from the cysteine to the phenylalanine. Only the CDR3 DNA is retained, 36 bases long and in frame from the first base. Deletion took 6 bases off V and 6 bases off J, with a span of 12 bases between the germline ends.